These 13 T cell receptor beta chains originate from one sample sequenced in a study of vaccination effects on CD4 cells after COVID-19. Only in-frame clones appear in the TCRdb table, and some are missing; sequencing was by immunoSEQ multiplex PCR. Of about 55,000 clones in the sample, under 70% are singletons; the top ten hold around 16%. No antigen is known for these receptors. Pools of viral peptides were used by the ViraFEST assay to expand antigen-specific CD4+ T cells ahead of sequencing. Culturing for about 10 days preceded CD4+ T cell isolation. Vaccine recipients had no previous SARS-CoV-2 infection; their nucleocapsid antibodies were negative. The sample in question was CD4+ T cells from PBMCs cultured with SARS-CoV-2 spike peptides, obtained before COVID-19 vaccination. Source of these receptors: a human donor who received a COVID-19 vaccine.

The genes are TRBV4-1 and TRBJ2-7; possible D gene TRBD1, 6 bases. Trimming stripped 4 bases from V and 2 bases from J, with 15 bases between. This CDR3 comprises 15 residues. Germline V gene sequence: CDR1 MGHRA, CDR2 YSYEKL. The CDR3 protein is CASSPIDRPTYEQYF. The CDR3 DNA follows: TGCGCCAGCAGCCCCATAGACAGGCCCACCTACGAGCAGTACTTC.

This chain uses TRBV19 with TRBJ1-5, with TRBD1 matching 7 bases. The V segment lost 11 bases and the J segment 5 bases; nucleotides outside the gene matches: 6. The CDR3 loop spans 12 amino acids. Per germline, CDR1 LNHDA and CDR2 SQIVND (reference sequence). CDR3 loop: CAGGTDYQPQHF. CDR3 DNA sequence: TGTGCCGGGGGGACAGATTATCAGCCCCAGCATTTT.

This rearrangement joins TRBV5-4 to TRBJ2-4; 11 nucleotides match TRBD1. The CDR3 has 16 residues. Germline CDR1 SGHNT, CDR2 YYREEE (reference sequence). V shed 0 bases and J 9 bases; nucleotides not matched to a gene: 8. The CDR3 sequence: CASSLDGQGAAGIQYF. The CDR3 region has the DNA TGTGCCAGCAGCTTGGACGGACAGGGGGCCGCGGGCATTCAGTACTTC. Complete variable domain (other parts from reference TRBV5-4 and TRBJ2-4): ETGVTQSPTHLIKTRGQQVTLRCSSQSGHNTVSWYQQALGQGPQFIFQYYREEENGRGNFPPRFSGLQFPNYSSELNVNALELDDSALYLCASSLDGQGAAGIQYFGAGTRLSVL.

The genes are TRBV28 and TRBJ1-2, with a tentative D call TRBD1 (5 bases). Germline CDR1 reads MDHEN; CDR2 reads SYDVKM. This CDR3 is built from 14 residues. Trimming took 6 bases from V and 5 from J, leaving 16 bases between them. CDR3 sequence (DNA): TGTGCCAGCAGCCGCCCCGACAGTTCATATGGCTACACCTTC. This gives the protein CASSRPDSSYGYTF.

This chain connects TRBV5-6 to TRBJ1-1; 7 nucleotides agree with TRBD1. Germline CDR1 and CDR2: SGHDT and YYEEEE. V dropped 0 bases and J dropped 5; count of bases not matched to a gene: 7. The CDR3 has 15 amino acids. DNA of the CDR3: TGTGCCAGCAGCTTGGTAGAGGGGGCATGGACTGAAGCTTTCTTT. Protein sequence: CASSLVEGAWTEAFF.

V gene TRBV30 combines with J gene TRBJ1-1; TRBD1 matches 8 bases. Trimming at V came to 5 bases and at J to 4 bases, leaving 6 bases not matched to a gene. This CDR3 is built from 13 residues. Per the germline V gene, CDR1 is GTSNPN and CDR2 is SVGIG (reference sequence). DNA for the CDR3: TGTGCCTGGGGAAAACAGGGGGGCACTGAAGCTTTCTTT. It encodes CAWGKQGGTEAFF.

The rearrangement links TRBV7-2 to TRBJ2-5; 9 bases fit TRBD2. There are 15 residues in the CDR3. After removal of 1 base from V and 7 bases from J, the junction contained 7 bases not matched to a gene. CDR1 is SGHTA and CDR2 is FQGNSA in the germline V gene. The CDR3 reads CASSLVAGGEGTQYF. DNA for the CDR3: TGTGCCAGCAGCTTAGTGGCGGGGGGGGAGGGGACCCAGTACTTC.

The rearrangement joins TRBV6-5 to TRBJ1-2; TRBD1 is a possible D gene (5 bases). V lost 7 bases to trimming and J lost 0 bases, with 12 bases between them. The CDR3 consists of 14 residues. CDR1 and CDR2 (germline): MNHEY, SVGAGI. CDR3 in DNA: TGTGCCAGCAAGTCAGGGTCCACTAACTATGGCTACACCTTC. It yields the protein CASKSGSTNYGYTF.

About this clone itself: At one boundary the junction diverges from the germline segment, which might be a read error. The chain joins TRBV28 to TRBJ2-2, with D possibly matching TRBD2 (5 bases). The CDR3 is made up of 12 amino acids. Germline CDR1 MDHEN, CDR2 SYDVKM. The CDR3 sequence is CASSCQHRGAVF. The CDR3 DNA follows: TGTGCCAGCAGTTGTCAACACCGGGGAGCTGTTTTT.

V and J are TRBV5-4 and TRBJ2-1, with 11 bases matching TRBD2. The ends lost 4 bases at V and 9 bases at J; junction bases unmatched: 9. Germline CDR1 SGHNT, CDR2 YYREEE (reference sequence). The CDR3 sequence is 15 residues long. The CDR3 coding sequence is TGTGCCAGCAGCACCGGGACTAGCGGCCCTAGTGAGCAGTTCTTC. Encoded protein: CASSTGTSGPSEQFF.

This sequence joins TRBV6-5 and TRBJ1-2; 8 bases agree with TRBD1. V dropped 6 bases and J dropped 8; count of bases not matched to a gene: 5. CDR3 length equals 12 residues. Looked up from germline, CDR1 is MNHEY and CDR2 is SVGAGI. As DNA, the CDR3 is TGTGCCAGCAGAACAGGGGGGAGGGGCTACACCTTC. Encoded protein: CASRTGGRGYTF.

Only a few counts were recorded for this clone. The chain employs TRBV7-2 and TRBJ1-2; D not certain. V shed 0 bases and J shed 4 bases, with 12 bases lying between them. The CDR3 is 15 residues long. CDR1 and CDR2 (germline): SGHTA, FQGNSA. DNA for the CDR3: TGTGCCAGCAGCTTAGCGAGCGGCAACCTCTATGGCTACACCTTC. It yields the protein CASSLASGNLYGYTF.

The rearrangement joins TRBV30 to TRBJ1-3; 7 bases agree with TRBD1. The J segment lost 0 bases and the V segment lost 3 bases, leaving 8 bases of the junction unmatched. Germline CDR1 and CDR2: GTSNPN and SVGIG (reference sequence). The CDR3 totals 16 residues. DNA for the CDR3: TGTGCCTGGAGAATCACAGGGGTTACCTCTGGAAACACCATATATTTT. This gives the protein CAWRITGVTSGNTIYF.